Shown below are 20 T cell receptor beta chains from a single sample sequenced in a study of cytomegalovirus exposure and HLA in healthy donors. Primers for the PCR totalled 60 Vbeta and 13 Jbeta. The protocol was immunoSEQ multiplex PCR, while the TCRdb copy is restricted to in-frame clones and leaves out a portion. Here the sample spans around 100,000 clones, roughly four fifths being singletons. The sequencing input was PBMCs. Source of these receptors: a male donor in good health and CMV-seropositive.

This chain uses TRBV7-3 with TRBJ2-5, with D perhaps TRBD1 (5 bases). This CDR3 is built from 13 residues. Germline V lookup: CDR1 SGHTA, CDR2 FQGTGA. V was trimmed by 8 bases and J by 0 bases, leaving 10 bases between them. DNA for the CDR3: TGTGCCAGCGGGCAGGGCCACCAAGAGACCCAGTACTTC. Translating it yields CASGQGHQETQYF.

This clone was detected only once. V gene TRBV15 combines with J gene TRBJ2-3; TRBD1 is a possible D gene (7 bases). The length of the CDR3 is 15 residues. Trimming took off 5 bases at V and 4 bases at J, with 16 bases between the two ends. Germline values: CDR1 LNHNV, CDR2 YYDKDF (reference sequence). The CDR3 sequence is CATSGRGESADTQYF. The DNA of the CDR3 is TGTGCCACCAGCGGCAGGGGGGAATCGGCAGATACGCAGTATTTT.

Here the CDR3 reads CASSPGQGAAGYTF. The CDR3 nucleotides read TGTGCCAGCAGCCCGGGACAGGGGGCGGCTGGCTACACCTTC. The chain employs TRBV2 and TRBJ1-2; 12 positions match TRBD1. The CDR3 is 14 residues long. V shed 6 bases, J shed 7 bases, and the junction held 6 bases outside the gene matches. Germline loops: CDR1 SNHLY, CDR2 FYNNEI.

V is TRBV19 and J is TRBJ1-2; D ambiguous. Trimming took off 3 bases at V and 5 bases at J, with 10 bases between the two ends. The CDR3 loop spans 13 amino acids. The germline gives CDR1 LNHDA, CDR2 SQIVND (reference sequence). The CDR3 spells CASSIGGKYGYTF. The CDR3 nucleotides are TGTGCCAGTAGTATCGGAGGGAAGTATGGCTACACCTTC.

The rearrangement uses TRBV7-9 and TRBJ1-1; TRBD1 matches 9 bases. The junction had 3 bases not matched to a gene; V was cut back by 4 bases and J by 3 bases. The CDR3 extends over 14 amino acids. CDR1 is SEHNR and CDR2 is FQNEAQ in the germline V gene (reference sequence). CDR3 sequence: CASSYGQGYTEAFF. The CDR3 DNA sequence: TGTGCCAGCAGCTACGGACAGGGGTACACTGAAGCTTTCTTT.

The sample holds one count of this clone. This chain joins TRBV5-1 and TRBJ1-3, with unresolved D. The V end lost 3 bases, the J end lost 11 bases, and 15 bases lay between the germline ends. Germline-derived CDR1 and CDR2 are SGHRS and YFSETQ. The CDR3 loop spans 13 amino acids. In DNA form, the CDR3 reads TGCGCCAGCAGCTCGGGAGGGTCCTCCGCCATATATTTT. Encoded protein: CASSSGGSSAIYF.

The V and J genes are TRBV6-5 and TRBJ2-3; 7 bases match TRBD2. V was clipped by 8 bases and J by 3 bases; unmatched bases: 5. This CDR3 has 13 residues. Germline CDR1 reads MNHEY; CDR2 reads SVGAGI. Here the CDR3 DNA reads TGTGCCAGCGGGGCGGGAGAAACAGATACGCAGTATTTT. It specifies CASGAGETDTQYF.

V usage is TRBV6-6 and J usage is TRBJ2-5; D remains ambiguous. The V end was cut by 3 bases, the J end by 1 base, with 9 bases between. The CDR3 sequence is 14 residues long. Germline CDR1 MNHNY, CDR2 SVGAGI (reference sequence). The CDR3 spells CASSYPGSQETQYF. The CDR3 bases are TGTGCCAGCAGTTATCCGGGTTCCCAAGAGACCCAGTACTTC.

V gene TRBV7-9 combines with J gene TRBJ1-4, with D perhaps TRBD1 (5 bases). The CDR3 is 12 amino acids. Germline lookup yields CDR1 SEHNR and CDR2 FQNEAQ (reference sequence). V was pared by 5 bases and J by 13 bases, with 14 bases between. The CDR3 sequence: CASSAGPLGLFF. In DNA form, the CDR3 reads TGTGCCAGCAGCGCGGGACCCTTGGGACTGTTTTTT. The variable domain in full, completed from reference TRBV7-9 and TRBJ1-4, reads DTGVSQNPRHKITKRGQNVTFRCDPISEHNRLYWYRQTLGQGPEFLTYFQNEAQLEKSRLLSDRFSAERPKGSFSTLEIQRTEQGDSAMYLCASSAGPLGLFFGSGTQLSVL.

The chain combines TRBV6-1 with TRBJ2-7; maybe TRBD1 (6 bases). CDR1 MNHNS and CDR2 SASEGT come from the germline V gene. CDR3 length equals 13 residues. V was shortened by 3 bases and J by 7 bases, with 13 bases between the two germline ends. The CDR3: CASSDYRASEQYF. The CDR3 DNA reads TGTGCCAGCAGTGATTACAGGGCAAGTGAGCAGTACTTC.

V is TRBV28 and J is TRBJ2-5; tentatively, D is TRBD1 (5 bases). Germline V gives CDR1 MDHEN, CDR2 SYDVKM. The V and J ends lost 5 bases and 6 bases respectively, with 13 bases between them. The CDR3 is 13 amino acids. CDR3 sequence: CASSPPDRKTQYF. DNA for the CDR3: TGTGCCAGCAGTCCCCCCGACAGAAAGACCCAGTACTTC.

The J gene is TRBJ2-4, the V gene TRBV4-2; D remains ambiguous. The CDR3 length is 14 residues. The V end was cut by 0 bases, the J end by 9 bases, with 12 bases between. Germline V gives CDR1 LGHNA, CDR2 YNFKEQ. The CDR3: CASSQDLGISIQYF. DNA of the CDR3: TGTGCCAGCAGCCAAGATCTAGGCATTAGCATTCAGTACTTC.

The chain joins TRBV6-5 to TRBJ1-1, with TRBD1 matching over 8 bases. The CDR3 spans 15 residues. Germline CDR1 and CDR2: MNHEY and SVGAGI. The V segment lost 3 bases and the J segment 8 bases; nucleotides outside the gene matches: 11. CDR3 in DNA: TGTGCCAGCAGTTATACGCAGGGGGCGAGCAGCGAAGCTTTCTTT. Protein: CASSYTQGASSEAFF.

This clone was observed a handful of times. V is TRBV4-1 and J is TRBJ2-3, with D perhaps matching TRBD2 (5 bases). Germline-derived CDR1 and CDR2 are MGHRA and YSYEKL. The CDR3 runs to 16 residues. Trimming took 0 bases from V and 3 from J, leaving 13 bases between them. CDR3 DNA sequence: TGCGCCAGCAGCCAAGAGCCCAAACTAGGAACAGATACGCAGTATTTT. This codes for CASSQEPKLGTDTQYF.

The chain has TRBV2 and TRBJ2-3; D is perhaps TRBD1 (6 bases). CDR3 length: 13 residues. Trimming stripped 7 bases from V and 6 bases from J, with 14 bases between. In germline, CDR1 is SNHLY, CDR2 FYNNEI. The CDR3 DNA sequence: TGTGCCAGCAAAGCGGAGAGGGGGGATACGCAGTATTTT. It is translated as CASKAERGDTQYF.

J is TRBJ1-2 and V is TRBV15; D is undetermined. This CDR3 spans 13 amino acids. Between the trimmed V and J ends, which lost 5 bases and 2 bases, there was a span of 9 bases. The germline V gene encodes CDR1 LNHNV and CDR2 YYDKDF (reference sequence). CDR3 nucleotides: TGTGCCACCAGCCAAGACAAGAACTATGGCTACACCTTC. Translation gives CATSQDKNYGYTF.

The gene calls are TRBV15 and TRBJ2-2, with 8 nucleotides matching TRBD1. J was trimmed by 4 bases and V by 1 base; bases with no gene match: 5. The CDR3 is made up of 16 amino acids. Looked up from germline, CDR1 is LNHNV and CDR2 is YYDKDF (reference sequence). CDR3: CATSRVVQGGTGELFF. CDR3 DNA: TGTGCCACCAGCAGAGTAGTACAGGGGGGCACCGGGGAGCTGTTTTTT. The full variable domain, with the rest looked up from reference TRBV15 and TRBJ2-2, is DAMVIQNPRYQVTQFGKPVTLSCSQTLNHNVMYWYQQKSSQAPKLLFHYYDKDFNNEADTPDNFQSRRPNTSFCFLDIRSPGLGDTAMYLCATSRVVQGGTGELFFGEGSRLTVL.

The J gene is TRBJ2-3, the V gene TRBV7-6, with TRBD2 matching 7 bases. The CDR3 totals 17 residues. Germline assignment: CDR1 SGHVS and CDR2 FNYEAQ. The trim removed 4 bases at V and 2 bases at J, leaving 12 bases unmatched. The CDR3 region has the DNA TGTGCCAGCAGCTCCAGCGGGGTTGCACAGTTCACAGATACGCAGTATTTT. Encoded protein: CASSSSGVAQFTDTQYF. The entire variable domain, with the rest obtained from reference TRBV7-6 and TRBJ2-3, is as follows: GAGVSQSPRYKVTKRGQDVALRCDPISGHVSLYWYRQALGQGPEFLTYFNYEAQQDKSGLPNDRFSAERPEGSISTLTIQRTEQRDSAMYRCASSSSGVAQFTDTQYFGPGTRLTVL.

This clone turned up a few times. This chain uses TRBV11-2 with TRBJ2-3, with 11 bases lining up with TRBD2. This CDR3 spans 18 amino acids. The V and J ends lost 0 bases and 5 bases, in that order; junction bases with no gene match: 10. Germline lookup yields CDR1 SGHAT and CDR2 FQNNGV. The DNA of the CDR3 is TGTGCCAGCAGCTTAGATCTTATAGCGGGAGGGCAAGGAGATACGCAGTATTTT. It yields the protein CASSLDLIAGGQGDTQYF.

This clone was recorded once. The V and J genes are TRBV2 and TRBJ2-1, with 12 nucleotides matching TRBD2. CDR3 length equals 18 residues. With 3 bases clipped from V and 5 bases from J, the junction kept 11 bases outside the gene matches. CDR1 is SNHLY, CDR2 FYNNEI, per germline. CDR3 bases: TGTGCCAGCAGTGAGACGGCTAGCGGGAGGGTGAGGGACAATGAGCAGTTCTTC. The encoded protein is CASSETASGRVRDNEQFF.